This T cell receptor (beta chain) was observed in a study of CD8+CD57+ T cells in acquired aplastic anemia. Across the whole study: DNA from sorted CD4+ and CD8+ cells averaged around 3.2 ug.

Profiling that covered TCR beta VDJ and CDR3 relied on genomic DNA as its template. Using its own MiXCR run on the reads, TCRdb lists one record per CDR3 protein. This sample has hundreds of thousands of distinct CDR3 sequences, with around three fifths found just once. V dropped 1 base and J dropped 4 bases, with 13 bases sitting between them. Germline V gives CDR1 SGHTA, CDR2 FQGNSA. This CDR3 comprises 15 residues. Broader study findings: Patients and controls shared about 27 CD8+ CDR3 sequences.

Points on this clonotype: Its antigen remains unidentified.

CD8+CD57+ cell expansion, shown by flow cytometry, had occurred in the patients selected for sequencing. Diagnosis of severe acquired aplastic anemia applied to all patients. None of the patients had been given any therapy when their blood was sampled. The source material was sorted CD4+, CD8+, or CD8+CD57+ T cells (not recorded which) from PBMCs. The receptor comes from a human donor with aplastic anemia. The chain uses TRBV7-2 and TRBJ1-2; D possibly corresponds to TRBD1 (5 bases). The DNA for the CDR3 is TGTGCCAGCAGCTTAGAGGTTCAGGGATCCTATGGCTACACCTTC. The encoded protein is CASSLEVQGSYGYTF.